This T cell receptor (beta chain) was sequenced for a study of cytomegalovirus exposure and HLA in healthy donors. Study-level background: Falling in the Caucasian-associated ancestry cluster were approximately 86% of under 450 genotyped donors.

The CDR3 is made up of 16 amino acids. Looked up from germline, CDR1 is LNHDA and CDR2 is SQIVND (reference sequence). V shed 5 bases, J shed 0 bases, and the junction held 4 bases outside the gene matches. With regard to this clone: Its antigen is unidentified.

PCR was performed using 60 Vbeta and 13 Jbeta primers. Only in-frame clones appear in the TCRdb table, and some are missing; sequencing was by immunoSEQ multiplex PCR. The data hold 150,000 to 180,000 clones, with about 70% observed a single time. Study outcomes and limitations: Later examination showed HLA-associated TCR beta chains had greater clonal expansion than equally common others. In a later analysis, specific HLA alleles were associated with 15,000 to 20,000 TCR beta sequences at a 0.05 false discovery rate. Researchers reported in a later analysis that common viral pathogens appeared linked to several top clusters.

Sequencing was performed on PBMCs. This receptor was taken from a man between 18 and 35 years old in good health and CMV-seronegative. The rearrangement links TRBV19 to TRBJ2-6, with 7 bases identical to TRBD1. The CDR3 nucleotides are TGTGCCAGTAGTTCGGGACAGCACTCTGGGGCCAACGTCCTGACTTTC. Translated, it gives CASSSGQHSGANVLTF.